This T cell receptor beta chain was identified in a study of blood T cell repertoires in COVID-19. Background on the study: Acute and convalescent COVID-19 samples came from the United States, Italy and Spain. The cDNA or gDNA used as material had been derived from T cells, B-cell-depleted T cells, or PBMCs.

As handled by the study authors: By means of reference gene primer amplification, nucleated cell counts were estimated. Clones were sequenced by immunoSEQ multiplex PCR, and TCRdb holds only the in-frame ones, with some missing. V, J and clone size were drawn from that table, and D and trimming were deduced from the DNA. The sample holds 200,000 to 250,000 clones, roughly 86% seen once. The sample comprised peripheral blood. The source is a woman aged 45-60 years with active or convalescent COVID-19.

CDR3 sequence: CASSDRDRFGTGELFF. CDR3 sequence (DNA): TGTGCCAGCAGCGACCGGGACAGGTTCGGTACCGGGGAGCTGTTTTTT. The rearrangement uses TRBV7-9 and TRBJ2-2, with 8 positions matching TRBD1. The germline CDR1 and CDR2 sequences are SEHNR and FQNEAQ (reference sequence). The length of the CDR3 is 16 residues. The V segment lost 5 bases and the J segment 5 bases; nucleotides outside the gene matches: 10.